A selection of T cell receptor beta chains follows, all from one sample in a study of blood T cell repertoires in COVID-19. This table comes from immunoSEQ multiplex PCR, and its TCRdb copy is limited to in-frame clones, with some not included. This table holds around 200,000 clones, approximately 90% found once. The sequenced material came from PBMCs or T cells enriched from blood (not recorded which). All receptors derive from a woman in her 30s who had recovered from COVID-19. CDR3s include the opening cysteine and the closing phenylalanine or tryptophan. A D gene is named only where the DNA matches it firmly. The size entry is marked missing in some rows and otherwise reads once, few, many or a size class.

NA TRBJ2-7 TRBV12-5 NA TGTGCTAGTGGTAGACCCGGACAGTCCTACGAGCAGTACTTC CASGRPGQSYEQYF
TRBD1 TRBJ2-2 TRBV15 NA TGTGCCACCAGCAGAGACCCGGACAGGGGATGGACCGGGGAGCTGTTTTTT CATSRDPDRGWTGELFF
TRBD2 TRBJ2-1 TRBV29-1 NA TGCAGCGTTGCTGTCGGGGGGGCCAATGAGCAGTTCTTC CSVAVGGANEQFF
TRBD1 TRBJ1-1 TRBV5-1 NA TGCGCCAGCAGCCTCGGCGGTACAGGGGAATGGGGGAACACTGAAGCTTTCTTT CASSLGGTGEWGNTEAFF
NA TRBJ1-5 TRBV5-1 many TGCGCCAGCAGCTTGGATGGGGGGGTAGTTCAGCCCCAGCATTTT CASSLDGGVVQPQHF
NA TRBJ2-1 TRBV29-1 NA TGCAGCGTTGATGGCGACAGGTACAATGAGCAGTTCTTC CSVDGDRYNEQFF
NA TRBJ2-3 TRBV6-5 NA TGTGCCAGCAGTAAACCGGGTGCAGATACGCAGTATTTT CASSKPGADTQYF
TRBD2 TRBJ2-7 TRBV7-7 NA TGTGCTTCCTCCGCGGGGGAACCCTACGAGCAGTACTTC CASSAGEPYEQYF
NA TRBJ1-2 TRBV3-1/TRBV3-2 NA TGTGCCAGCAGCCAAGGGCTTCGCTACACCTTC CASSQGLRYTF
NA TRBJ1-2 TRBV29-1 NA TGCAGCGTTGAATTGGAGGCCCCTAACTATGGCTACACCTTC CSVELEAPNYGYTF
TRBD1 TRBJ2-2 TRBV5-6 once TGTGCCAGCAGCCCAGTCGGGACAGGGGGCGCCGGGGAGCTGTTTTTT CASSPVGTGGAGELFF